These 9 T cell receptor beta chains were all obtained from the same sample, sequenced in a study of vaccination and CD4 T cells after COVID-19. At the Johns Hopkins FTIC core, DNA taken from cultured CD4+ T cells was sequenced by way of the Oncomine TCR Beta short-read assay. Via MiXCR, TCRdb re-called the PCR reads, giving one row per CDR3 protein. In the table there are several thousand distinct CDR3 sequences, about 40% of which are singletons. These receptors are not linked to any known antigen. The treatment here: approximately 9-day PBMC culture with coronavirus spike peptide pools or control peptides (ViraFEST assay). Before the COVID-19 pandemic (2011-2018), CD4+ T cells were obtained from the unexposed donor. The sequencing sample was made of CD4+ T cells from blood, cultured in vitro. The receptors were sampled from a human donor in good health.

This chain links TRBV5-4 with TRBJ1-1, with D possibly TRBD1 on 6 matching bases. CDR3 size: 16 residues. V shed 6 bases and J shed 0 bases, with 18 bases lying between them. Germline lookup yields CDR1 SGHNT and CDR2 YYREEE (reference sequence). The CDR3 bases are TGTGCCAGCACCGTGGGGGGCCCTCACATGAACACTGAAGCTTTCTTT. It translates to CASTVGGPHMNTEAFF. Together with reference TRBV5-4 and TRBJ1-1, the CDR3 gives the full variable domain: ETGVTQSPTHLIKTRGQQVTLRCSSQSGHNTVSWYQQALGQGPQFIFQYYREEENGRGNFPPRFSGLQFPNYSSELNVNALELDDSALYLCASTVGGPHMNTEAFFGQGTRLTVV.

DNA of the CDR3: TGCAGTGCTGCAGGGGAAGTCGGCACAGATACGCAGTATTTT. Amino acid sequence: CSAAGEVGTDTQYF. The chain carries TRBV20-1 and TRBJ2-3; tentative D call: TRBD1 (6 bases). The germline CDR1 and CDR2 sequences are DFQATT and SNEGSKA (reference sequence). The CDR3 extends over 14 amino acids. V was shortened by 5 bases and J by 1 base, with 13 bases between the two germline ends.

The rearrangement joins TRBV7-3 to TRBJ2-1; possible D gene TRBD1, 6 bases. The V gene lost 4 bases and the J gene lost 6 bases, with 16 bases spanning the gap. Germline V lookup: CDR1 SGHTA, CDR2 FQGTGA. The CDR3 totals 15 residues. CDR3: CASSSRGKGGNEQFF. CDR3 in DNA: TGTGCCAGCAGCTCAAGGGGGAAAGGTGGCAATGAGCAGTTCTTC.

The chain has TRBV30 and TRBJ1-2; 8 positions agree with TRBD1. CDR1 and CDR2 from the germline V gene are GTSNPN and SVGIG (reference sequence). This CDR3 spans 13 amino acids. With 4 bases clipped from V and 2 bases from J, the junction kept 3 bases outside the gene matches. The DNA of the CDR3 is TGTGCCTGGACCCCAGGGGGCAACTATGGCTACACCTTC. Encoded protein: CAWTPGGNYGYTF.

The rearrangement links TRBV6-1 to TRBJ2-3, with 8 bases lining up with TRBD1. Looked up from germline, CDR1 is MNHNS and CDR2 is SASEGT. This CDR3 is built from 15 residues. V lost 5 bases to trimming and J lost 2 bases; unmatched junction nucleotides: 6. CDR3 DNA: TGTGCCAGCAGTAGCACAGGGGGTCCCACAGATACGCAGTATTTT. This sequence encodes CASSSTGGPTDTQYF.

The rearrangement uses TRBV27 and TRBJ1-1; D may be TRBD1 (5 bases). CDR1 is MNHEY and CDR2 is SMNVEV in the germline V gene (reference sequence). This CDR3 has 13 residues. Trimming removed 5 bases from V and 5 bases from J, with 12 bases in between. In nucleotides, the CDR3 is TGTGCCAGCAGTCGTCCGGGGACGACTGAAGCTTTCTTT. Its protein product is CASSRPGTTEAFF.

The sample holds a few counts of this clonotype. The chain recombines TRBV14 with TRBJ1-5; no reliable D call. V gave up 0 bases and J gave up 5 bases, with 2 bases separating them. The germline V gene has CDR1 SGHDN and CDR2 FVKESK. This CDR3 has 12 residues. The CDR3 reads CASSQDHQPQHF. DNA for the CDR3: TGTGCCAGCAGCCAAGATCATCAGCCCCAGCATTTT.

This clonotype was picked up a small number of times. V usage is TRBV2 and J usage is TRBJ1-1; D is undetermined. Trimming shortened V by 8 bases and J by 4 bases, and 11 bases separated the two germline ends. The CDR3 is 12 residues long. Germline CDR1 reads SNHLY; CDR2 reads FYNNEI. CDR3 bases: TGTGCCAGCTGCTGGGGTCCCACTGAAGCTTTCTTT. It encodes CASCWGPTEAFF.

DNA of the CDR3: TGTGCCAGCAGTCCCGAAAGTGGCGCTGGCGGGGGTGGCTACACCTTC. It specifies CASSPESGAGGGGYTF. The chain is built from TRBV6-4 and TRBJ1-2; D possibly corresponds to TRBD1 (5 bases). The germline CDR1 and CDR2 sequences are MRHNA and SNTAGT. V lost 5 bases, J lost 7 bases, and 23 bases lay in between. The CDR3 length is 16 residues.